The 20 T cell receptor beta chains below were found in one sample sequenced in a study of T cell repertoires in cytomegalovirus infection. Which antigens these TCRs recognize remains unknown. MiXCR, run by TCRdb on the reads, gives a single entry per CDR3 protein. The data show fewer than 650,000 distinct CDR3 sequences, approximately 40% seen once. Sequencing used cultured PBMCs, obtained from culture after CMV antigen stimulation. The origin of the receptors is a human donor in good health (CMV status not recorded). Some clones in this sample may be carry-over from other donors' samples.

This clonotype was counted ten times or more. The chain recombines TRBV7-9 with TRBJ1-3; D is undetermined. In germline, CDR1 is SEHNR, CDR2 FQNEAQ (reference sequence). The CDR3 covers 16 residues. Trimming removed 1 base from V and 0 bases from J, with 10 bases in between. CDR3: CASSLGAALSGNTIYF. The CDR3 DNA follows: TGTGCCAGCAGCTTAGGGGCAGCACTCTCTGGAAACACCATATATTTT. The variable domain in full, completed from reference TRBV7-9 and TRBJ1-3, reads DTGVSQNPRHKITKRGQNVTFRCDPISEHNRLYWYRQTLGQGPEFLTYFQNEAQLEKSRLLSDRFSAERPKGSFSTLEIQRTEQGDSAMYLCASSLGAALSGNTIYFGEGSWLTVV.

The chain couples TRBV7-9 to TRBJ1-4; D ambiguous. Trimming pared 1 base from V and 11 bases from J, leaving 8 bases between. Germline-derived CDR1 and CDR2 are SEHNR and FQNEAQ (reference sequence). The CDR3 has 12 amino acids. CDR3 bases: TGTGCCAGCAGCTTAGTAGTGGGGAAACTGTTTTTT. Its protein product is CASSLVVGKLFF.

For the CDR3, the DNA is TGTGCCAGCAGCTCCCGGGGGCTAGCGGGGGGCACAGATACGCAGTATTTT. It codes for CASSSRGLAGGTDTQYF. The rearrangement joins TRBV7-6 to TRBJ2-3, with 10 positions matching TRBD2. J lost 1 base, V lost 4 bases, and 8 bases had no gene match. The CDR3 is made up of 17 amino acids. The germline V gene encodes CDR1 SGHVS and CDR2 FNYEAQ. Complete variable domain (other parts from reference TRBV7-6 and TRBJ2-3): GAGVSQSPRYKVTKRGQDVALRCDPISGHVSLYWYRQALGQGPEFLTYFNYEAQQDKSGLPNDRFSAERPEGSISTLTIQRTEQRDSAMYRCASSSRGLAGGTDTQYFGPGTRLTVL.

The rearrangement uses TRBV6-6 and TRBJ2-3; possibly TRBD2 for D (5 bases). The CDR3 runs to 15 residues. Germline CDR1 MNHNY, CDR2 SVGAGI (reference sequence). The V gene lost 5 bases and the J gene lost 3 bases, with 15 bases spanning the gap. CDR3 bases: TGTGCCAGCAGTGAGTATGGAGGTAGGACAGATACGCAGTATTTT. Amino acid sequence: CASSEYGGRTDTQYF.

This clonotype has more than one count but fewer than ten. The chain joins TRBV4-3 to TRBJ1-2; 8 nucleotides agree with TRBD1. J was trimmed by 14 bases and V by 0 bases; bases with no gene match: 11. The CDR3 contains 14 residues. Germline V gives CDR1 LGHNA, CDR2 YSLEER. CDR3 sequence reads: CASSQDSGTGSYTF. CDR3 in DNA: TGCGCCAGCAGCCAAGACTCCGGGACAGGCTCTTATACCTTC.

The chain couples TRBV15 to TRBJ2-7, with D tentatively TRBD1 (5 bases). The germline gives CDR1 LNHNV, CDR2 YYDKDF (reference sequence). CDR3 length equals 14 residues. V lost 0 bases, J lost 5 bases, and 11 bases lay in between. The CDR3 reads CATSRDRQGDEQYF. The CDR3 DNA reads TGTGCCACCAGCAGAGATAGGCAGGGTGACGAGCAGTACTTC.

The sample holds a few counts of this clonotype. Written as DNA, the CDR3 is TGTGCCAGCAGGTCACGACAGGGCGGGGAGTTCAATGAGCAGTTCTTC. This gives the protein CASRSRQGGEFNEQFF. This rearrangement joins TRBV7-9 to TRBJ2-1; D is possibly TRBD1 (7 bases). Germline-derived CDR1 and CDR2 are SEHNR and FQNEAQ (reference sequence). The CDR3 has 16 amino acids. The V and J ends lost 6 bases and 6 bases respectively, with 21 bases between them.

J is TRBJ2-3 and V is TRBV12-3 or TRBV12-4, with D perhaps matching TRBD2 (5 bases). The CDR3 consists of 15 residues. Trimming removed 10 bases from V and 2 bases from J, with 19 bases in between. CDR3 DNA sequence: TGTGCCACCCAGTTCCCCGGGAAACACACAGATACGCAGTATTTT. Its protein product is CATQFPGKHTDTQYF.

In this sample, this clonotype turned up a few times. The chain links TRBV2 to TRBJ1-4; 10 positions agree with TRBD1. CDR1 and CDR2 (germline): SNHLY, FYNNEI. Losses at the gene ends were 8 bases for V and 8 bases for J; bases not matched to a gene: 5. CDR3 size: 13 residues. The CDR3 DNA sequence: TGTGCCAGCCGGGACAGGGGCCGCGAAAAACTGTTTTTT. Protein: CASRDRGREKLFF.

The chain employs TRBV20-1 and TRBJ1-1, with D uncertain. CDR1 is DFQATT, CDR2 SNEGSKA, per germline (reference sequence). The CDR3 consists of 15 residues. V was cut by 4 bases and J by 4 bases, with 19 bases left in between. CDR3 nucleotide sequence: TGCAGTGCTATAGATTATACGGGGATATTCACTGAAGCTTTCTTT. Protein product: CSAIDYTGIFTEAFF.

This clonotype was found once. This sequence joins TRBV19 and TRBJ2-7; TRBD2 matches at 8 bases. J lost 5 bases, V lost 3 bases, and 9 bases had no gene match. Germline CDR1 LNHDA, CDR2 SQIVND (reference sequence). The length of the CDR3 is 15 residues. The CDR3, as DNA: TGTGCCAGTAGTATGGGGGGGACTAGAGGCCACGAGCAGTACTTC. Translation gives CASSMGGTRGHEQYF. The whole variable domain, filled in from reference TRBV19 and TRBJ2-7, reads DGGITQSPKYLFRKEGQNVTLSCEQNLNHDAMYWYRQDPGQGLRLIYYSQIVNDFQKGDIAEGYSVSREKKESFPLTVTSAQKNPTAFYLCASSMGGTRGHEQYFGPGTRLTVT.

The rearrangement joins TRBV7-2 to TRBJ2-3, with D possibly TRBD2 on 5 matching bases. This CDR3 has 13 amino acids. The germline gives CDR1 SGHTA, CDR2 FQGNSA. The germline V and J ends were trimmed by 5 bases and 4 bases, with 10 bases remaining between them. CDR3 loop: CASSTPRADTQYF. The DNA of the CDR3 is TGTGCCAGCAGCACCCCGCGGGCAGATACGCAGTATTTT. The whole variable domain, filled in from reference TRBV7-2 and TRBJ2-3, reads GAGVSQSPSNKVTEKGKDVELRCDPISGHTALYWYRQSLGQGLEFLIYFQGNSAPDKSGLPSDRFSAERTGGSVSTLTIQRTQQEDSAVYLCASSTPRADTQYFGPGTRLTVL.

This clonotype has only a few counts. The V and J genes are TRBV28 and TRBJ2-6, with D hard to call. Germline-derived CDR1 and CDR2 are MDHEN and SYDVKM. The CDR3 consists of 14 residues. V lost 4 bases and J 2 bases, leaving 6 bases between the germline ends. CDR3 residues: CASSSGAGANVLTF. Written as DNA, the CDR3 is TGTGCCAGCAGTTCAGGCGCTGGGGCCAACGTCCTGACTTTC.

This clonotype was counted once. The CDR3 reads CAIRPGQGASDTQYF. The CDR3 DNA reads as TGTGCCATCAGGCCTGGACAGGGGGCGTCAGATACGCAGTATTTT. The chain has TRBV10-3 and TRBJ2-3; 11 nucleotides line up with TRBD1. The V segment lost 6 bases and the J segment 4 bases; nucleotides outside the gene matches: 6. The CDR3 sequence is 15 residues long. The germline V gene encodes CDR1 ENHRY and CDR2 SYGVKD.

This chain connects TRBV20-1 to TRBJ2-3; possibly TRBD2 for D (6 bases). CDR1 DFQATT and CDR2 SNEGSKA come from the germline V gene (reference sequence). The length of the CDR3 is 14 residues. V dropped 1 base and J dropped 5 bases, with 13 bases sitting between them. The CDR3 reads CSARAGRLGDTQYF. CDR3 sequence (DNA): TGCAGTGCTAGAGCGGGGAGGCTCGGAGATACGCAGTATTTT.

This clonotype was detected only a few times. The chain recombines TRBV7-2 with TRBJ2-1; TRBD2 might be the D (5 bases). The CDR3 runs 14 residues. The V and J ends lost 5 bases and 2 bases respectively, with 10 bases between them. Germline assignment: CDR1 SGHTA and CDR2 FQGNSA. The CDR3 loop reads CASSVREPYNEQFF. The CDR3 coding sequence is TGTGCCAGCAGCGTACGGGAACCCTACAATGAGCAGTTCTTC.

For the CDR3, the DNA is TGTGCCAGCAGCACCCGGCTCGACGGGGCCTACAATGAGCAGTTCTTC. This encodes CASSTRLDGAYNEQFF. The genes are TRBV7-4 and TRBJ2-1, with D possibly matching TRBD2 (5 bases). The V end lost 5 bases, the J end lost 2 bases, and 16 bases lay between the germline ends. The CDR3 is 16 amino acids. CDR1 SGHVT and CDR2 SQSDAQ come from the germline V gene.

This clonotype was detected a few times. The J gene is TRBJ1-1, the V gene TRBV7-4; tentative D call: TRBD1 (5 bases). The germline gives CDR1 SGHVT, CDR2 SQSDAQ. This CDR3 region has 12 residues. Deletions cut 4 bases from V and 11 bases from J, with 14 bases between. The CDR3 sequence: CASSSPSTEAFF. The CDR3 DNA reads TGTGCCAGCAGCTCCCCCTCGACAGAGGCTTTCTTT. Full variable domain (outside the CDR3, taken from reference TRBV7-4 and TRBJ1-1): GAGVSQSPRYKVAKRGRDVALRCDSISGHVTLYWYRQTLGQGSEVLTYSQSDAQRDKSGRPSGRFSAERPERSVSTLKIQRTEQGDSAVYLCASSSPSTEAFFGQGTRLTVV.

CDR3 in DNA: TGTGCCAGCAGACTCGGAGTCTCTGGAAACACCATATATTTT. Translated, it gives CASRLGVSGNTIYF. The rearrangement links TRBV7-8 to TRBJ1-3; no clear D. Trimming stripped 6 bases from V and 0 bases from J, with 9 bases between. The CDR3 extends over 14 amino acids. Germline V gene sequence: CDR1 SGHVS, CDR2 FQNEAQ.

In its sample, this clonotype was seen a few times. This chain links TRBV12-3 or TRBV12-4 with TRBJ2-3; 8 positions agree with TRBD2. The ends lost 6 bases at V and 4 bases at J; junction bases unmatched: 6. This CDR3 comprises 14 residues. Here the CDR3 reads CASSGGARPDTQYF. CDR3 DNA: TGTGCCAGCAGCGGGGGGGCTAGACCAGATACGCAGTATTTT.